This T cell receptor beta chain was profiled in a study of T cells in Graves' hyperthyroidism and ophthalmopathy. The patients, who ranged from 18 to 65 in age, presented with newly diagnosed hyperthyroidism lasting under 2 months. Patients with uncontrolled infections, other autoimmune diseases, pregnancy or lactation were excluded. Clinical symptoms, serum thyroxine, TRAb, thyroid ultrasound and orbital computed tomography established diagnosis. Blood was sampled at initial diagnosis of hyperthyroidism, prior to onset of any ophthalmopathy symptoms. From RNA transcripts, TCR beta CDR3 regions were amplified. The HTBI primer set served for first-round RT-PCR of the TCR CDR3. TCRdb re-called the multiplex PCR reads with MiXCR, one entry per CDR3 protein. The sample has 130,000 to 150,000 distinct CDR3 sequences; approximately 20% are singletons. The CDR3 is 17 residues long. Germline V gene data show CDR1 as KGHDR and CDR2 as SFDVKD. The V and J ends lost 9 bases and 0 bases, in that order; junction bases with no gene match: 13.

V usage is TRBV24-1 and J usage is TRBJ1-1, with TRBD1 identical over 9 bases. The clonotype originates from a woman between 50 and 59 years old with Graves' hyperthyroidism that later progressed to Graves' ophthalmopathy. The sequenced material came from blood. Written as DNA, the CDR3 is TGTGCCACCGAGACGGCACAGGGGGCCGGGCTGAACACTGAAGCTTTCTTT. Translation: CATETAQGAGLNTEAFF.